This T cell receptor beta chain originates from a study of a mutant IDH1 vaccine in newly diagnosed glioma. Turning to the study itself: Vaccines were first given 4-6 weeks after radiotherapy alone, or with temozolomide cycles. Previous care, which was radiotherapy, temozolomide, or both, most often involved both. Treated patients, averaging around 40 years, were roughly 60% male and about 38% female.

Assay: immunoSEQ multiplex PCR; the TCRdb copy retains only in-frame clones and omits some. The sample yields just over 65,000 clones, 80% to 85% seen once. Comments on this clone: What it binds is unknown.

The sample's time point: week 35, safety follow-up. Topical imiquimod was applied with each vaccine dose, which held 300 ug of mutant IDH1 20-mer peptide. Patients received eight vaccinations in weeks 1, 3, 5, 7, 11, 15, 19, 23. J was trimmed by 6 bases and V by 4 bases; bases with no gene match: 4. The CDR3 is made up of 13 amino acids. CDR1 is SEHNR, CDR2 FQNEAQ, per germline (reference sequence). The origin of this receptor is a man aged 18 to 29 with glioma. Material: PBMCs, obtained from a glioma patient whose treatment included an IDH1 peptide vaccine. The rearrangement uses TRBV7-9 and TRBJ1-2; TRBD1 aligns across 8 bases. The CDR3 reads CASSSRTGHGYTF. Here the CDR3 DNA reads TGTGCCAGCAGCTCCCGGACAGGGCATGGCTACACCTTC.